This TCR beta chain was recovered during a study of blood T cell repertoires in COVID-19. Clones were read by immunoSEQ multiplex PCR, and TCRdb kept only the in-frame ones, dropping some. This sample has fewer than 150,000 clones; about nine tenths occur once, and the top ten carry over 7%. Only a few counts were recorded for this clone. The sequencing sample was made of peripheral blood. The origin of this receptor is a human donor in a cohort sampled during active COVID-19.

Here the CDR3 reads CASSLETSKNRGQFF. The CDR3 DNA sequence: TGTGCCAGCAGCTTAGAGACTAGCAAGAACCGGGGGCAGTTCTTC. J is TRBJ2-1 and V is TRBV7-2; 7 bases line up with TRBD2. Germline CDR1 SGHTA, CDR2 FQGNSA. V lost 1 base to trimming and J lost 12 bases; unmatched junction nucleotides: 12. The CDR3 sequence is 15 residues long.